This T cell receptor (beta chain) comes out of a study of glioma-infiltrating T cells after dendritic cell vaccination (dated by TCRdb to 2015 to 2016). Background for the entire study: Of the 15 or so glioblastoma patients in the cohort, all drawn from Phase I and II dendritic cell vaccination trials, 9 were newly diagnosed and 6 had recurrent disease. The vaccine consisted of monocyte-derived dendritic cells cultured approximately seven days with IL-4 and GM-CSF, then pulsed overnight with autologous tumor lysate. Survival after dendritic cell vaccination was correlated with TCR sequencing metrics, such as TIL content and the overlap between tumor and blood repertoires. Patients received autologous tumor lysate-pulsed dendritic cell vaccination between about 2003 and 2013. In glioblastoma patients vaccinated with dendritic cells, deep sequencing of TCR beta CDR3 regions served to measure the amount of tumor-infiltrating lymphocytes and to compare repertoires between tumor and blood. Three intradermal dendritic cell vaccine injections were administered to patients at biweekly intervals in the arm below the axilla. Findings and caveats that apply to the study as a whole: After dendritic cell vaccination, a higher estimated pretreatment TIL content predicted longer time to progression and overall survival. The three-group TCR overlap response model was described as speculative and requiring prospective validation. No direct relationship between TCR clonality and survival was found, suggesting that a diverse polyclonal response may matter. The cohort was small and heterogeneous, with few patients having full blood and tumor sets and even fewer initial-recurrent tumor pairs.

Note on this clone: There is no known antigen for this receptor. Per-base quality was not reported, and no clone a single base away is much larger than it.

The immunoSEQ assay amplified TCRB CDR3 regions from roughly 2 micrograms of genomic DNA, or from all available DNA when less than that amount was available. The multiplex PCR relied on 60 forward primers for TCR V beta segments and 13 reverse primers for J beta segments. Synthetic control templates were spiked into each sample at limiting dilution to estimate reads per starting template. Sequencing produced 87 bp reads on the Illumina HiSeq System. Per the source publication's procedure: PCR and sequencing errors were removed by a nearest neighbor algorithm that merged closely related sequences. TCR overlap was measured as the percentage of unique tumor TCR beta sequences also present in the same patient's peripheral blood. TCRdb re-hosts the immuneACCESS table, in-frame sequences only. Its copies lack some clones; in the studies checked, an unresolved V gene accounts for under half of them, and the cause for the rest is not known. V and J calls and clone size are those listed in that table; D and trimming were worked out from the DNA. The sample yields around 97,000 clones; roughly 79% were counted once. Of the sample, 12% is held by the ten largest clones.

Selection of patients required sufficient residual fresh-frozen tumor tissue and over two years of available survival data. An isocitrate dehydrogenase mutation was not carried by any of the glioblastoma patients, although molecular status was otherwise variable. PBMC were collected before vaccination, two weeks after the third vaccination, and at tumor progression if tumor progression occurred. Genomic DNA was extracted with the Qiagen DNeasy Blood extraction Kit. In the germline V gene, CDR1 corresponds to SQVTM and CDR2 to ANQGSEA. From V the trimming removes 5 bases and from J it removes 0 bases, while the gene matches leave 1 base of the junction unaccounted for. Taken from cysteine to phenylalanine, the CDR3 has 12 residues. CDR3 DNA is the only sequence kept; it has 36 bases, read in frame from the first base.

This receptor was obtained from a human donor with glioblastoma. The sequence links TRBV29-1 to TRBJ2-7, and 7 junction bases match TRBD1. This material consisted of blood, taken before dendritic cell vaccination. The nucleotide sequence reads TGCAGCGTTTGGGACAGCTCCTACGAGCAGTACTTC. This codes for CSVWDSSYEQYF.